This TCR beta chain was observed in a study of OX40 agonist ivuxolimab in advanced cancers. Study-wide background: The patients received agonistic anti-OX40 (CD134) antibody ivuxolimab.

The V segment lost 6 bases and the J segment 2 bases; nucleotides outside the gene matches: 4. Germline V gene lookup returns CDR1 MNHEY and CDR2 SVGAGI. This CDR3 contains 14 residues. With regard to this clone: The antigen remains unidentified.

Measured with immunoSEQ multiplex PCR; TCRdb has only the in-frame clones, and not every one. The table includes 120,000 or so clones, 93% detected once. The study's findings and limits: Expanded clones belonging to CD8+ T cells outnumbered, on average, those of CD4+. Some nonresponders also had low normalized T-cell clonal expansion.

This clonotype was obtained from an adult with an advanced solid tumor such as melanoma, head and neck, liver or kidney cancer. Sequencing was performed on CD4+ or CD8+ T cells sorted from blood, taken in a trial of the OX40 agonist ivuxolimab. J is TRBJ1-5 and V is TRBV6-5, with 7 positions matching TRBD1. CDR3: CASRRQGGNQPQHF. The CDR3, as DNA: TGTGCCAGCAGGAGACAGGGAGGCAATCAGCCCCAGCATTTT.